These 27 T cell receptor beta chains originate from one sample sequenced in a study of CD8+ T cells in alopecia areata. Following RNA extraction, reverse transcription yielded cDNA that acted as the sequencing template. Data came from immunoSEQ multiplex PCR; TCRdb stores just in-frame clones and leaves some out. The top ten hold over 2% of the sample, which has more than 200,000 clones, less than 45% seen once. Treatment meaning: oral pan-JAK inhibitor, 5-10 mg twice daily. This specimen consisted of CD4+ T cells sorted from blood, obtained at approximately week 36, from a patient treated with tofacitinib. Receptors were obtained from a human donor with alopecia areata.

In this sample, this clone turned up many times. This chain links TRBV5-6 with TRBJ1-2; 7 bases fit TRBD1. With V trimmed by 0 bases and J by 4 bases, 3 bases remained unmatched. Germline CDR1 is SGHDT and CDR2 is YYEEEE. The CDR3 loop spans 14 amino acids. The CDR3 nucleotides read TGTGCCAGCAGCTTGGGGACAGGAAGCTATGGCTACACCTTC. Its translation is CASSLGTGSYGYTF. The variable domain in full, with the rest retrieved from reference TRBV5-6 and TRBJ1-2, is DAGVTQSPTHLIKTRGQQVTLRCSPKSGHDTVSWYQQALGQGPQFIFQYYEEEERQRGNFPDRFSGHQFPNYSSELNVNALLLGDSALYLCASSLGTGSYGYTFGSGTRLTVV.

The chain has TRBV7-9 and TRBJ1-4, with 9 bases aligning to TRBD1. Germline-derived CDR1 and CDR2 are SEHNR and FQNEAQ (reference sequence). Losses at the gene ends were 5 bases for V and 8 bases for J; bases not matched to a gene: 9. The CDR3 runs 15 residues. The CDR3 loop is CASSRHTGGLEKLFF. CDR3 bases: TGTGCCAGCAGCCGTCACACAGGGGGCTTGGAAAAACTGTTTTTT.

This CDR3 is CASQGTASGANVLTF. CDR3 DNA sequence: TGCGCCAGCCAGGGGACGGCTTCTGGGGCCAACGTCCTGACTTTC. The chain carries TRBV5-1 and TRBJ2-6, with D possibly matching TRBD1 (6 bases). The V gene lost 7 bases and the J gene lost 1 base, with 12 bases spanning the gap. Germline V gene sequence: CDR1 SGHRS, CDR2 YFSETQ. CDR3 length: 15 residues.

CDR3 sequence: CSVSGGAGAEQFF. In DNA, the CDR3 is TGCAGCGTCTCAGGGGGCGCCGGGGCTGAGCAGTTCTTC. The V call is TRBV29-1, the J call TRBJ2-1, with 8 bases lining up with TRBD1. Germline trimming cut 6 bases from V and 9 bases from J; bases unmatched to any gene: 10. This CDR3 is built from 13 residues. The germline V gene has CDR1 SQVTM and CDR2 ANQGSEA.

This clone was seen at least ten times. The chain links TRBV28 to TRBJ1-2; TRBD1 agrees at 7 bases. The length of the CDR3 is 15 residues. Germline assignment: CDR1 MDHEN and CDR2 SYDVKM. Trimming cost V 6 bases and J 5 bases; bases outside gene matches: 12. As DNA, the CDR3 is TGTGCCAGCAGCCGGACCCCACGGGACAGTTATGGCTACACCTTC. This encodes CASSRTPRDSYGYTF.

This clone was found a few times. CDR3 nucleotide sequence: TGTGCCAGCAAACGGGGACAGCATAGCAATCAGCCCCAGCATTTT. It translates to CASKRGQHSNQPQHF. The chain combines TRBV27 with TRBJ1-5; TRBD1 agrees at 7 bases. Looked up from germline, CDR1 is MNHEY and CDR2 is SMNVEV (reference sequence). The CDR3 has 15 residues. Trimming at V came to 7 bases and at J to 0 bases, leaving 6 bases not matched to a gene.

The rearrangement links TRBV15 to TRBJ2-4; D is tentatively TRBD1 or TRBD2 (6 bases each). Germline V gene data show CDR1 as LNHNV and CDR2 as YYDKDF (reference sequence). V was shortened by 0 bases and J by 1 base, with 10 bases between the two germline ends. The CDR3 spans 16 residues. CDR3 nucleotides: TGTGCCACCAGCAGAGAGGGGGCGGGGGCCAAAAACATTCAGTACTTC. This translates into CATSREGAGAKNIQYF.

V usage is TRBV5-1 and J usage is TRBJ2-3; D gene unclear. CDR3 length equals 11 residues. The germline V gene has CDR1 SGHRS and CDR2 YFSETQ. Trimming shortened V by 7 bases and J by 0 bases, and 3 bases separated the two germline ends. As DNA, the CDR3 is TGCGCCAGCGGGAGCACAGATACGCAGTATTTT. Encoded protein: CASGSTDTQYF.

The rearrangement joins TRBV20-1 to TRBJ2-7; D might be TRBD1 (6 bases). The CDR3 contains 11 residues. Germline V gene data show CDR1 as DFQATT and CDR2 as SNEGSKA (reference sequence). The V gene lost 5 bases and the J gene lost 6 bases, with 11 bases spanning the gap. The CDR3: CSAGPGAEQYF. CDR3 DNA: TGCAGTGCTGGACCAGGGGCCGAGCAGTACTTC.

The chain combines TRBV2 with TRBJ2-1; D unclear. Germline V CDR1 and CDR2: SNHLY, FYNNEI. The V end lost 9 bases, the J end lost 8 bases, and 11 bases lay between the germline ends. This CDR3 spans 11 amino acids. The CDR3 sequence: CASVGGYEQFF. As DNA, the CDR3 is TGTGCCAGTGTTGGTGGCTATGAGCAGTTCTTC.

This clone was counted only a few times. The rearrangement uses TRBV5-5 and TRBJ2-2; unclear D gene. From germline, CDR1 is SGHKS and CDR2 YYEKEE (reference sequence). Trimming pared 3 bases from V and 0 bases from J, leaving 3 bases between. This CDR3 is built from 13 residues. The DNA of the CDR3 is TGTGCCAGCAGCTCAGCGAACACCGGGGAGCTGTTTTTT. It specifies CASSSANTGELFF.

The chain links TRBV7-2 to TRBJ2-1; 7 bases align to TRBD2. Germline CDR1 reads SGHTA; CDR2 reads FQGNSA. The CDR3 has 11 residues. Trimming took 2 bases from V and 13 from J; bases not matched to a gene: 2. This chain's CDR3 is CASSLSGLQFF. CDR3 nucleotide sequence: TGTGCCAGCAGCTTATCGGGACTACAGTTCTTC.

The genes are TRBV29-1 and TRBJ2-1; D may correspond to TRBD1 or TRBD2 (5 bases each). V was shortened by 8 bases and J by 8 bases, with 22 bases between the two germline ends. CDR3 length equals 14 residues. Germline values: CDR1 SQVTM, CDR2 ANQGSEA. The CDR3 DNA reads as TGCAGCCGGGGTAGGACATCGGTCGGAGATGAGCAGTTCTTC. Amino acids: CSRGRTSVGDEQFF.

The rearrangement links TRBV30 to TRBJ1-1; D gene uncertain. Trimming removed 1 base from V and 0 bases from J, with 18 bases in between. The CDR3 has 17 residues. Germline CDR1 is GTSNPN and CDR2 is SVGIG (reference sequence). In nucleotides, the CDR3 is TGTGCCTGGAGTGCCACCCCGATTCCTAGGGTGAACACTGAAGCTTTCTTT. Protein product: CAWSATPIPRVNTEAFF.

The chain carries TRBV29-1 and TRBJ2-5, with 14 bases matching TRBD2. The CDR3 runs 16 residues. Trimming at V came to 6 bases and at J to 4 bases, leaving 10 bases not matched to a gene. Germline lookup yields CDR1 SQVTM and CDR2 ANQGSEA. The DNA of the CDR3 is TGCAGCGTGGGGAGACTAGCGGGAGGGTTAATAGAGACCCAGTACTTC. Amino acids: CSVGRLAGGLIETQYF.

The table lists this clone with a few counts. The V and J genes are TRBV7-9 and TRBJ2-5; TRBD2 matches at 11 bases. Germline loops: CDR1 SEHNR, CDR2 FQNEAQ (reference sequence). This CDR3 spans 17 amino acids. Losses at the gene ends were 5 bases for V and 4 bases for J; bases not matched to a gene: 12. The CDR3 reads CASSPGLADSTGETQYF. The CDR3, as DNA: TGTGCCAGCAGCCCGGGACTAGCGGACTCAACGGGAGAGACCCAGTACTTC.

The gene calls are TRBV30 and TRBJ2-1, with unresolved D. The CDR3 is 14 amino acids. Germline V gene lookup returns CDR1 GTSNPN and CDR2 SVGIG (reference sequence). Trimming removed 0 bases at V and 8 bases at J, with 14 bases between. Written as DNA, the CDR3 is TGTGCCTGGAGTGTTGGCCGATATGGGTATGAGCAGTTCTTC. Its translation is CAWSVGRYGYEQFF.

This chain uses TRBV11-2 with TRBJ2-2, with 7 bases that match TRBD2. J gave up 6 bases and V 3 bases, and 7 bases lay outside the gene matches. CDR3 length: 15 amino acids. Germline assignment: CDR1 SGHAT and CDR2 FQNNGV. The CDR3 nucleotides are TGTGCCAGCAGCTTCGGCGGGAGTGGGGCCGGGGAGCTGTTTTTT. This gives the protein CASSFGGSGAGELFF.

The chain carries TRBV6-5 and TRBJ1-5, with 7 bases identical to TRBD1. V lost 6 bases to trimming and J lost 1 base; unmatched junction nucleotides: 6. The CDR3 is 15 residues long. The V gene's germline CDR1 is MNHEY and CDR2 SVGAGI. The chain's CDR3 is CASRKGQRSNQPQHF. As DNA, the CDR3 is TGTGCCAGCAGAAAGGGACAGCGAAGCAATCAGCCCCAGCATTTT.

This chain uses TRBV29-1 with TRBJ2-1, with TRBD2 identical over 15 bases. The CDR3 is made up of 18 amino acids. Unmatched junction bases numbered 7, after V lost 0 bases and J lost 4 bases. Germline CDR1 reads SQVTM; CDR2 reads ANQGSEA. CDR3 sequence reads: CSVEDPRTSGREYNEQFF. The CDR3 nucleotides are TGCAGCGTTGAAGATCCGCGGACTAGCGGGAGGGAGTACAATGAGCAGTTCTTC.

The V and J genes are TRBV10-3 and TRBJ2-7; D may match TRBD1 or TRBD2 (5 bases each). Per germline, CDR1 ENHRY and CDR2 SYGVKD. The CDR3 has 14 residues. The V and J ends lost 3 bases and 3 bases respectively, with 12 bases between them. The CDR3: CAISDETGHYEQYF. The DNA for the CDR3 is TGTGCCATCAGTGATGAAACGGGGCACTACGAGCAGTACTTC.

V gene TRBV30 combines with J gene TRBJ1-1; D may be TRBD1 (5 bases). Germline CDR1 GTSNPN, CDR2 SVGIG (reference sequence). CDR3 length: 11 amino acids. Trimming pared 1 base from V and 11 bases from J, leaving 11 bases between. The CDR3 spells CAWSDKGFAFF. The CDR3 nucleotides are TGTGCCTGGAGTGACAAGGGGTTTGCTTTCTTT.

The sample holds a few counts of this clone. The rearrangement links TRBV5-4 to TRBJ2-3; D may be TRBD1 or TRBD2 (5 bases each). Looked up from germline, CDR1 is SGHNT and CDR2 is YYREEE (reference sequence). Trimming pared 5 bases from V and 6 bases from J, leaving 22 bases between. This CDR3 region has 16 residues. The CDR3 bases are TGTGCCAGCAGTTCATATCGTACGCGAGGGGCGGATACGCAGTATTTT. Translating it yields CASSSYRTRGADTQYF.

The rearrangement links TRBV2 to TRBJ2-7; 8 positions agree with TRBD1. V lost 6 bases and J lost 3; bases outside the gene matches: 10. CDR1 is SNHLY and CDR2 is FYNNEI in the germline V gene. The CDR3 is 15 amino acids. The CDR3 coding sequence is TGTGCCAGCAGGGAACGGACAGGGACCGACTACGAGCAGTACTTC. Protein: CASRERTGTDYEQYF.

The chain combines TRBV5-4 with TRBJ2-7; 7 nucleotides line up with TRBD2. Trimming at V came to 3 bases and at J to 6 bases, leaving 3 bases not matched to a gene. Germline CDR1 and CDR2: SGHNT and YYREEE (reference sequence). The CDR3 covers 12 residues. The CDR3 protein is CASSSGLSEQYF. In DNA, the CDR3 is TGTGCCAGCAGCTCGGGACTATCCGAGCAGTACTTC.

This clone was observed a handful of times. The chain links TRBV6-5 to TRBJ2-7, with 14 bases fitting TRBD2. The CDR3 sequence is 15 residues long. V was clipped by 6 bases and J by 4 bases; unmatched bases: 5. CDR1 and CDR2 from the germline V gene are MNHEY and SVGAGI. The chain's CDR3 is CASRAGTSGSYEQYF. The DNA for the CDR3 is TGTGCCAGCAGGGCCGGGACTAGCGGGAGTTACGAGCAGTACTTC.

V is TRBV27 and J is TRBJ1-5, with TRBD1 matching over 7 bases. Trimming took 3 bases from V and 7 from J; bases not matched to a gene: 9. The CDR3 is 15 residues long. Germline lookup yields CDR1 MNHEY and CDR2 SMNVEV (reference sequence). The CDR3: CASSLLAGGNQPQHF. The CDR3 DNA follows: TGTGCCAGCAGTTTGTTAGCAGGGGGAAACCAGCCCCAGCATTTT.